The 14 T cell receptor beta chains listed next were all sequenced from one sample in a study of cytomegalovirus exposure and HLA in healthy donors. Researchers ran the PCR with 60 Vbeta and 13 Jbeta primers. The table came from immunoSEQ multiplex PCR; TCRdb's copy has only in-frame clones and leaves some out. Of about 170,000 clones listed, about 75% were seen once; the top ten hold 2.5% to 3.5%. Material: PBMCs. These receptors were obtained from a woman between 45 and 60 years old in good health and CMV-seropositive.

The chain combines TRBV5-1 with TRBJ2-5, with 9 bases fitting TRBD2. J lost 5 bases, V lost 2 bases, and 7 bases had no gene match. The CDR3 covers 15 residues. Germline V lookup: CDR1 SGHRS, CDR2 YFSETQ. This CDR3 reads CASSLASGVWETQYF. In DNA, the CDR3 is TGCGCCAGCAGCTTAGCTAGCGGGGTATGGGAGACCCAGTACTTC.

The chain links TRBV27 to TRBJ2-7; 7 bases fit TRBD1. The V gene's germline CDR1 is MNHEY and CDR2 SMNVEV (reference sequence). The length of the CDR3 is 15 residues. V gave up 6 bases and J gave up 2 bases; unmatched junction bases: 10. The CDR3 here is CASSPSEGAPYEQYF. As DNA, the CDR3 is TGTGCCAGCAGCCCGTCCGAGGGGGCGCCCTACGAGCAGTACTTC.

This sequence joins TRBV27 and TRBJ1-1; D is uncertain. The CDR3 contains 14 residues. CDR1 and CDR2 from the germline V gene are MNHEY and SMNVEV (reference sequence). V dropped 3 bases and J dropped 1 base, with 9 bases sitting between them. The CDR3 sequence is CASSFLPGNTEAFF. CDR3 coding DNA: TGTGCCAGCAGTTTCCTCCCGGGGAACACTGAAGCTTTCTTT.

V gene TRBV29-1 combines with J gene TRBJ2-5, with unresolved D. In germline, CDR1 is SQVTM, CDR2 ANQGSEA. Trimming took 4 bases from V and 2 from J, leaving 8 bases between them. The CDR3 is made up of 12 amino acids. The CDR3 DNA sequence: TGCAGCGTTGTAGAACAGCAAGAGACCCAGTACTTC. This translates into CSVVEQQETQYF.

This chain connects TRBV15 to TRBJ2-1, with TRBD2 matching over 8 bases. CDR1 and CDR2 (germline): LNHNV, YYDKDF (reference sequence). The CDR3 has 14 amino acids. V gave up 3 bases and J gave up 5 bases; unmatched junction bases: 3. CDR3 coding DNA: TGTGCCACCAGCAGTGGACTAGCAAACAATGAGCAGTTCTTC. Translated: CATSSGLANNEQFF.

The chain employs TRBV29-1 and TRBJ2-2; D is perhaps TRBD1 (5 bases). Trimming left V 7 bases short and J 4 bases short, with 16 bases between. Looked up from germline, CDR1 is SQVTM and CDR2 is ANQGSEA. The CDR3 spans 14 residues. The CDR3 loop is CSGGGDTLTGELFF. DNA for the CDR3: TGCAGCGGGGGCGGCGACACCCTCACCGGGGAGCTGTTTTTT.

The chain recombines TRBV11-1 with TRBJ1-1; D is ambiguous. This CDR3 has 17 amino acids. V was pared by 5 bases and J by 3 bases, with 22 bases between. Germline CDR1 is SGHAT and CDR2 is FQDESV (reference sequence). Here the CDR3 reads CASSLRTGRLSHTEAFF. CDR3 in DNA: TGTGCCAGCAGCCTCCGGACCGGGAGATTAAGCCACACTGAAGCTTTCTTT.

The V gene is TRBV9, the J gene TRBJ2-1, with 8 bases that match TRBD2. From germline, CDR1 is SGDLS and CDR2 YYNGEE. V gave up 1 base and J gave up 4 bases; unmatched junction bases: 1. The CDR3 is 14 residues long. The CDR3 DNA reads TGTGCCAGCAGCGTACTAGCGGGTTACAATGAGCAGTTCTTC. Protein: CASSVLAGYNEQFF.

This rearrangement joins TRBV5-1 to TRBJ1-1; no definite D call. Germline lookup yields CDR1 SGHRS and CDR2 YFSETQ. This CDR3 has 13 residues. V lost 0 bases, J lost 6 bases, and 9 bases lay in between. CDR3 coding DNA: TGCGCCAGCAGCTTGGAAGAGGGCTCTGAAGCTTTCTTT. Translation: CASSLEEGSEAFF.

V gene TRBV27 combines with J gene TRBJ2-6; D is possibly TRBD1 (6 bases). The ends were cut back, 2 bases at V and 0 bases at J, with 20 bases in the middle. The length of the CDR3 is 20 residues. Germline loops: CDR1 MNHEY, CDR2 SMNVEV (reference sequence). The CDR3 spells CASSLVPGVPSSSGANVLTF. In DNA, the CDR3 is TGTGCCAGCAGTTTAGTTCCAGGGGTCCCCTCTAGCTCTGGGGCCAACGTCCTGACTTTC.

In its sample, this clone was seen once. The V and J genes are TRBV5-1 and TRBJ2-5, with TRBD1 identical over 9 bases. TRBJ2-7 matches the DNA end more closely, so the J call is doubtful. Germline values: CDR1 SGHRS, CDR2 YFSETQ. The CDR3 contains 15 residues. CDR3 in DNA: TGCGCCAGCAGCTTGGTCCAGGACAGGGGCCACGAGCAGTACTTC. The encoded protein is CASSLVQDRGHEQYF.

CDR3 DNA: TGTGCCAGCAGCCGGGGGACTACCTACACAGATACGCAGTATTTT. This encodes CASSRGTTYTDTQYF. The V call is TRBV5-6, the J call TRBJ2-3, with 7 bases that match TRBD2. Losses at the gene ends were 4 bases for V and 2 bases for J; bases not matched to a gene: 7. The length of the CDR3 is 15 residues. CDR1 is SGHDT and CDR2 is YYEEEE in the germline V gene. The full variable domain, completed using reference TRBV5-6 and TRBJ2-3, is DAGVTQSPTHLIKTRGQQVTLRCSPKSGHDTVSWYQQALGQGPQFIFQYYEEEERQRGNFPDRFSGHQFPNYSSELNVNALLLGDSALYLCASSRGTTYTDTQYFGPGTRLTVL.

This clone was counted between two and nine times. This chain uses TRBV4-1 with TRBJ2-3, with 11 bases identical to TRBD1. This CDR3 contains 18 residues. The V and J ends lost 6 bases and 4 bases, in that order; junction bases with no gene match: 15. CDR1 is MGHRA and CDR2 is YSYEKL in the germline V gene. The CDR3 loop reads CASSPLFSGQGAADTQYF. CDR3 nucleotide sequence: TGCGCCAGCAGTCCCCTGTTTAGCGGACAGGGGGCAGCAGATACGCAGTATTTT.

The CDR3 sequence: CASSQDDRAGGMNTEAFF. CDR3 in DNA: TGCGCCAGCAGCCAAGATGATCGGGCAGGGGGTATGAACACTGAAGCTTTCTTT. The J gene is TRBJ1-1, the V gene TRBV4-1, with 7 bases aligning to TRBD1. Germline V gene sequence: CDR1 MGHRA, CDR2 YSYEKL. The CDR3 covers 18 residues. V was pared by 0 bases and J by 0 bases, with 10 bases of the junction left unmatched.